This entry concerns a single TCR beta chain. This specimen belongs to a study of T cell changes during pregnancy in multiple sclerosis. The V gene end was trimmed by 4 bases and the J gene end by 2 bases; junction bases not matched to a gene: 8. Germline V lookup: CDR1 MGHRA, CDR2 YSYEKL. The CDR3 has 16 amino acids. Clones were sequenced by immunoSEQ multiplex PCR, and TCRdb holds only the in-frame ones, with some missing. The sample lists roughly 100,000 clones; around 90% were seen once. The specimen comprised peripheral blood, sampled after pregnancy. The genes are TRBV4-1 and TRBJ2-7, with 10 positions matching TRBD2. This clonotype originated in a female donor with multiple sclerosis, enrolled in a pregnancy study. In DNA, the CDR3 is TGCGCCAGCAGCCTAGCTATGACTAGCGGGCCCTACGAGCAGTACTTC. Amino acids: CASSLAMTSGPYEQYF.